This TCR beta chain was obtained from a study of early stage breast cancer tumors. Per the germline V gene, CDR1 is SGHAT and CDR2 is FQNNGV. The V gene end was trimmed by 4 bases and the J gene end by 2 bases; junction bases not matched to a gene: 12. This CDR3 has 17 amino acids. TCRdb keeps only in-frame clones here, not all; method: immunoSEQ multiplex PCR. This sample has just over 50,000 clones, with 78% found just once. The chain combines TRBV11-2 with TRBJ2-3; 7 bases are a match to TRBD1. This TCR was sampled from a person aged 35-55 years with breast cancer. The source material was blood. CDR3 bases: TGTGCCAGCAGCTCCATGAACAGGGGAGTTACCACAGATACGCAGTATTTT. Protein sequence: CASSSMNRGVTTDTQYF.